Listed here are 28 T cell receptor beta chains from one sample, sequenced in a study of T cells after yellow fever vaccination. MiXCR, applied by TCRdb to the 5' RACE reads, yields one record per CDR3 protein. This table has some 350,000 distinct CDR3 sequences, around 6.4% appearing once. Source: PBMCs, taken 5 days after the yellow fever booster vaccination. Every receptor here comes from a man aged 25-45 years who received the YFV17D yellow fever vaccine.

This clonotype has ten or more counts. One end of the junction is discordant with germline, which a read error may explain. The chain combines TRBV7-7 with TRBJ2-2; 9 bases match TRBD2. This CDR3 is 15 amino acids long. CDR1 SSHAT and CDR2 FNYEAQ come from the germline V gene (reference sequence). The DNA of the CDR3 is TGTGCTAGCAGCCCGGGACTAGCAGGCACCGGGGAGCTGTTTTTT. Residues: CASSPGLAGTGELFF.

V and J are TRBV5-4 and TRBJ2-2; a weak D match, TRBD1 (5 bases). V lost 1 base to trimming and J lost 4 bases, with 14 bases between them. The germline V gene has CDR1 SGHNT and CDR2 YYREEE (reference sequence). There are 16 residues in the CDR3. CDR3 region: CASSLKTGLGTGELFF. CDR3 coding DNA: TGTGCCAGCAGCTTGAAAACAGGCTTGGGCACCGGGGAGCTGTTTTTT. Using reference TRBV5-4 and TRBJ2-2 for the parts outside the CDR3, the full variable domain is ETGVTQSPTHLIKTRGQQVTLRCSSQSGHNTVSWYQQALGQGPQFIFQYYREEENGRGNFPPRFSGLQFPNYSSELNVNALELDDSALYLCASSLKTGLGTGELFFGEGSRLTVL.

There are many counts of this clonotype. The rearrangement joins TRBV6-2 or TRBV6-3 to TRBJ2-7, with TRBD2 identical over 7 bases. J was trimmed by 0 bases and V by 4 bases; bases with no gene match: 15. The CDR3 has 18 residues. Germline CDR1 reads MNHEY; CDR2 reads SVGEGT. The CDR3 region is CASSFLPWSSGASYEQYF. CDR3 DNA: TGTGCCAGCAGTTTCCTTCCATGGTCAAGCGGGGCCTCCTACGAGCAGTACTTC.

This clonotype was observed a few times. The V and J genes are TRBV7-9 and TRBJ2-7; D may be TRBD1 or TRBD2 (5 bases each). Deletions cut 5 bases from V and 3 bases from J, with 17 bases between. Germline V gives CDR1 SEHNR, CDR2 FQNEAQ (reference sequence). This CDR3 has 15 amino acids. CDR3 protein: CASSKGSAGSYEQYF. The CDR3 DNA is TGTGCCAGCAGCAAAGGTTCGGCAGGGAGCTACGAGCAGTACTTC.

In its sample, this clonotype was seen a few times. The chain uses TRBV6-2 or TRBV6-3 and TRBJ2-3, with TRBD1 identical over 10 bases. Germline CDR1 and CDR2: MNHEY and SVGEGT. The CDR3 length is 15 residues. V dropped 7 bases and J dropped 5; count of bases not matched to a gene: 9. The CDR3 region has the DNA TGTGCCAGCATCCAGGGACAGGGGCAAGTAGATACGCAGTATTTT. Amino acid sequence: CASIQGQGQVDTQYF.

This clonotype was observed a handful of times. The chain is built from TRBV28 and TRBJ2-5; 11 nucleotides align to TRBD2. Unmatched junction bases numbered 9, after V lost 4 bases and J lost 2 bases. Germline V gene sequence: CDR1 MDHEN, CDR2 SYDVKM. The CDR3 consists of 17 residues. The CDR3 DNA follows: TGTGCCAGCAGTTCAAGCAGACTAGCGGGAAGGCAAGAGACCCAGTACTTC. Translating it yields CASSSSRLAGRQETQYF.

This clonotype was recorded a few times. This chain uses TRBV5-4 with TRBJ2-5; D call uncertain. The CDR3 has 13 amino acids. V was trimmed by 0 bases and J by 5 bases, leaving 8 bases between them. Germline values: CDR1 SGHNT, CDR2 YYREEE (reference sequence). CDR3 region: CASSLGRWETQYF. CDR3 nucleotides: TGTGCCAGCAGCTTGGGCAGGTGGGAGACCCAGTACTTC.

A remark on this clonotype: This likely comes from a read error, as the CDR3 has no conserved phenylalanine or tryptophan at its end. The V gene is TRBV20-1, the J gene TRBJ2-7; 14 bases are a match to TRBD2. CDR1 and CDR2 (germline): DFQATT, SNEGSKA (reference sequence). Losses at the gene ends were 5 bases for V and 3 bases for J; bases not matched to a gene: 0. The CDR3 is made up of 13 amino acids. In DNA form, the CDR3 reads TGCAGTGCTGGGACTAGCGGGAGCTACGAGCAGTACCTC. It is translated as CSAGTSGSYEQYL.

This clonotype was detected many times. The chain joins TRBV20-1 to TRBJ2-3; a possible D gene is TRBD2 (5 bases). The CDR3 contains 15 residues. The V gene lost 8 bases and the J gene lost 2 bases, with 20 bases spanning the gap. CDR1 and CDR2 (germline): DFQATT, SNEGSKA (reference sequence). The CDR3 sequence is CSPVLVGGVTDTQYF. The CDR3, as DNA: TGCAGTCCCGTCCTGGTCGGAGGCGTCACAGATACGCAGTATTTT.

This clonotype was counted a few times. The rearrangement links TRBV20-1 to TRBJ2-5; D assignment may be TRBD1 or TRBD2 (6 bases each). The V end lost 5 bases, the J end lost 1 base, and 11 bases lay between the germline ends. Germline loops: CDR1 DFQATT, CDR2 SNEGSKA (reference sequence). The CDR3 spans 13 residues. CDR3 sequence reads: CSALRGAQETQYF. Here the CDR3 DNA reads TGCAGTGCTTTAAGGGGGGCCCAAGAGACCCAGTACTTC.

This clonotype appeared many times. The chain combines TRBV20-1 with TRBJ2-7; D perhaps matches TRBD2 (5 bases). CDR1 is DFQATT, CDR2 SNEGSKA, per germline (reference sequence). V gave up 0 bases and J gave up 5 bases, with 17 bases separating them. CDR3 length: 15 residues. CDR3 nucleotide sequence: TGCAGTGCTAGAGATCTAACCCGGGCGCGGGACGAGCAGTACTTC. Amino acid sequence: CSARDLTRARDEQYF.

This clonotype was picked up many times. The chain recombines TRBV6-5 with TRBJ2-1; 9 positions match TRBD2. From germline, CDR1 is MNHEY and CDR2 SVGAGI. The CDR3 loop spans 18 amino acids. The J segment lost 0 bases and the V segment lost 4 bases, leaving 10 bases of the junction unmatched. The CDR3 bases are TGTGCCAGCAGTTGGGCTAGCGGGAAGACTAGCTCCTACAATGAGCAGTTCTTC. Amino acid sequence: CASSWASGKTSSYNEQFF.

The sample holds many counts of this clonotype. J is TRBJ2-1 and V is TRBV5-1, with D hard to call. The CDR3 has 14 amino acids. Germline V gene sequence: CDR1 SGHRS, CDR2 YFSETQ. Deletions cut 2 bases from V and 2 bases from J, with 8 bases between. This CDR3 is CASSFDPPYNEQFF. As DNA, the CDR3 is TGCGCCAGCAGCTTCGACCCCCCCTACAATGAGCAGTTCTTC. Variable domain in full (rest from reference TRBV5-1 and TRBJ2-1): KAGVTQTPRYLIKTRGQQVTLSCSPISGHRSVSWYQQTPGQGLQFLFEYFSETQRNKGNFPGRFSGRQFSNSRSEMNVSTLELGDSALYLCASSFDPPYNEQFFGPGTRLTVL.

This clonotype appeared many times. The V and J genes are TRBV7-2 and TRBJ2-3; D call uncertain. Germline V gene data show CDR1 as SGHTA and CDR2 as FQGNSA. Trimming took off 4 bases at V and 6 bases at J, with 8 bases between the two ends. The CDR3 is 12 amino acids. The CDR3 region has the DNA TGTGCCAGCAGCTCGGGTTTGGATACGCAGTATTTT. Translation: CASSSGLDTQYF.

This clonotype was counted many times. The rearrangement joins TRBV27 to TRBJ2-1, with a weak D call TRBD1 (6 bases). The CDR3 extends over 15 amino acids. The germline V gene encodes CDR1 MNHEY and CDR2 SMNVEV (reference sequence). Trimming pared 3 bases from V and 3 bases from J, leaving 12 bases between. The CDR3 reads CASSFGGTIYNEQFF. The CDR3 DNA reads as TGTGCCAGCAGTTTTGGGGGCACGATCTACAATGAGCAGTTCTTC.

The chain links TRBV6-5 to TRBJ2-1, with D maybe TRBD2 (6 bases). Germline V CDR1 and CDR2: MNHEY, SVGAGI. The CDR3 totals 14 residues. The V end lost 7 bases, the J end lost 2 bases, and 12 bases lay between the germline ends. The CDR3 DNA reads TGTGCCAGCACTTTAGCGGAGCCCTACAATGAGCAGTTCTTC. This gives the protein CASTLAEPYNEQFF.

This clonotype has only a few counts. The chain is built from TRBV7-2 and TRBJ2-1; no firm D call. With 6 bases removed from V and 2 bases from J, the gap between germline ends came to 8 bases. This CDR3 has 13 residues. In germline, CDR1 is SGHTA, CDR2 FQGNSA. CDR3 sequence reads: CASRIATYNEQFF. DNA of the CDR3: TGTGCCAGCAGAATAGCTACCTACAATGAGCAGTTCTTC.

This clonotype occurred many times. The chain links TRBV7-6 to TRBJ2-7, with D possibly matching TRBD2 (6 bases). Germline V gene lookup returns CDR1 SGHVS and CDR2 FNYEAQ. V was cut by 3 bases and J by 6 bases, with 15 bases left in between. The CDR3 sequence is 14 residues long. CDR3 in amino acids: CASSFGTQGLEQYF. The CDR3 bases are TGTGCCAGCAGCTTTGGGACTCAAGGGCTCGAGCAGTACTTC.

This clonotype was counted ten times or more. This rearrangement joins TRBV20-1 to TRBJ2-5; D remains ambiguous. This CDR3 is built from 13 residues. In germline, CDR1 is DFQATT, CDR2 SNEGSKA (reference sequence). Between the trimmed V and J ends, which lost 3 bases and 1 base, there was a span of 9 bases. The CDR3 here is CSARKPPQETQYF. The DNA for the CDR3 is TGCAGTGCTAGGAAACCACCCCAAGAGACCCAGTACTTC.

This clonotype was recorded a few times. The chain recombines TRBV20-1 with TRBJ2-7; D gene ambiguous. There are 14 residues in the CDR3. The V and J ends lost 3 bases and 0 bases respectively, with 12 bases between them. CDR1 is DFQATT and CDR2 is SNEGSKA in the germline V gene (reference sequence). CDR3 nucleotide sequence: TGCAGTGCTAGGAAACGGCTGGGCTCCTACGAGCAGTACTTC. This codes for CSARKRLGSYEQYF.

There are many counts of this clonotype. The chain links TRBV5-6 to TRBJ2-7; TRBD2 matches at 16 bases. The CDR3 loop spans 17 amino acids. Per the germline V gene, CDR1 is SGHDT and CDR2 is YYEEEE. The V and J ends lost 4 bases and 3 bases, in that order; junction bases with no gene match: 7. The CDR3 sequence is CASSPGLAGGPYYEQYF. CDR3 coding DNA: TGTGCCAGCAGCCCGGGACTAGCGGGAGGGCCATACTACGAGCAGTACTTC.

The rearrangement joins TRBV6-1 to TRBJ1-1; 9 bases fit TRBD1. The junction had 3 bases not matched to a gene; V was cut back by 3 bases and J by 4 bases. CDR1 is MNHNS, CDR2 SASEGT, per germline. This CDR3 is built from 14 residues. CDR3 residues: CASSDGTGITEAFF. The CDR3 DNA follows: TGTGCCAGCAGTGACGGGACAGGGATCACTGAAGCTTTCTTT.

As concerns this clonotype: Compared with germline, one end of the junction differs, possibly owing to a read error. The chain uses TRBV20-1 and TRBJ2-2; 7 bases are a match to TRBD2. The CDR3 covers 16 residues. Germline CDR1 DFQATT, CDR2 SNEGSKA (reference sequence). The CDR3 coding sequence is TGCTGTGCCGCGACTTCTAGCGGACCGAACACCGGGGAGCTGTTTTTT. It encodes CCAATSSGPNTGELFF.

The V call is TRBV20-1, the J call TRBJ2-7; 8 bases fit TRBD2. CDR1 and CDR2 (germline): DFQATT, SNEGSKA (reference sequence). The length of the CDR3 is 11 residues. CDR3 region: CRFRAGDVSYF. DNA of the CDR3: TGCCGCTTTCGAGCGGGAGATGTTTCGTACTTC.

This clonotype was counted between two and nine times. The CDR3 protein is CASSLEGNNGYTF. DNA of the CDR3: TGTGCCAGCAGTTTAGAGGGAAATAATGGCTACACCTTC. This chain joins TRBV12-3 or TRBV12-4 and TRBJ1-2; D remains ambiguous. The CDR3 length is 13 residues. V shed 1 base and J shed 6 bases, with 9 bases lying between them.

The rearrangement uses TRBV11-1 and TRBJ2-6; 9 bases fit TRBD1. The germline CDR1 and CDR2 sequences are SGHAT and FQDESV (reference sequence). V gave up 3 bases and J gave up 0 bases; unmatched junction bases: 6. This CDR3 region has 18 residues. In DNA form, the CDR3 reads TGTGCCAGCAGCTTCGACAGGGGGGCGAGCTCTGGGGCCAACGTCCTGACTTTC. It codes for CASSFDRGASSGANVLTF.

V is TRBV24-1 and J is TRBJ2-5; 8 bases align to TRBD2. This CDR3 is 18 amino acids long. Germline-derived CDR1 and CDR2 are KGHDR and SFDVKD. V was pared by 3 bases and J by 5 bases, with 16 bases of the junction left unmatched. The CDR3 loop reads CATSDPGDGPGGGETQYF. The CDR3 nucleotides read TGTGCCACCAGTGATCCCGGGGACGGGCCTGGCGGGGGGGAGACCCAGTACTTC.

The gene calls are TRBV7-2 and TRBJ1-2; D is uncertain. V was cut by 4 bases and J by 4 bases, with 13 bases left in between. This CDR3 region has 14 residues. In germline, CDR1 is SGHTA, CDR2 FQGNSA. The CDR3 DNA follows: TGTGCCAGCAGCTCTCCTCGGGGAGGCTATGGCTACACCTTC. This codes for CASSSPRGGYGYTF. Variable domain in full (rest from reference TRBV7-2 and TRBJ1-2): GAGVSQSPSNKVTEKGKDVELRCDPISGHTALYWYRQSLGQGLEFLIYFQGNSAPDKSGLPSDRFSAERTGGSVSTLTIQRTQQEDSAVYLCASSSPRGGYGYTFGSGTRLTVV.